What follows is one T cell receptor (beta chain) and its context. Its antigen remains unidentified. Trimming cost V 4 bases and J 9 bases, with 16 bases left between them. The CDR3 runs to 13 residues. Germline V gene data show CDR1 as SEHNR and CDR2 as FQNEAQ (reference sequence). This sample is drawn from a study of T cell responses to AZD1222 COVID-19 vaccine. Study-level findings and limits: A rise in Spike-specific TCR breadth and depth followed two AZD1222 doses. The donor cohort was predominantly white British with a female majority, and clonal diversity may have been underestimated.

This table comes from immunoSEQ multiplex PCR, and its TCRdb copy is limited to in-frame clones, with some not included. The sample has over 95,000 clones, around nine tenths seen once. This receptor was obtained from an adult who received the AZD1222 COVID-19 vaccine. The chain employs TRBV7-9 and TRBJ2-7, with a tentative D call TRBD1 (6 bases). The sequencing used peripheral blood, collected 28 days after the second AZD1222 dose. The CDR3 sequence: CASSSRDILTQYF. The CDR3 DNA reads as TGTGCCAGCAGCTCCCGGGACATTCTGACGCAGTACTTC.